The present TCR beta chain was sequenced within a study of CD8 T cells in Susac syndrome. Sequencing of TCR beta covered CD8+ and CD4+ T cells obtained from blood. The RNA input was about 0.5 to 1 ug, and it was reverse transcribed with random hexamers. Amplification of TCR beta CDR3 across 54 Vbeta and 13 Jbeta was performed with immunoSEQ multiplex PCR. Via MiXCR, TCRdb re-called the immunoSEQ multiplex PCR reads, giving one row per CDR3 protein. Of around 180,000 distinct CDR3 sequences listed, roughly 95% were seen once; the top ten hold roughly 0.16%. Germline V gene lookup returns CDR1 SQVTM and CDR2 ANQGSEA. The J segment lost 6 bases and the V segment lost 5 bases, leaving 20 bases of the junction unmatched. The CDR3 length is 19 residues.

Input material: CD8+ T cells from PBMCs. This chain uses TRBV29-1 with TRBJ2-1; 12 nucleotides line up with TRBD2. The TCR sequence derives from a human donor with multiple sclerosis. CDR3 nucleotide sequence: TGCAGCGTTAAAGGCGGGGGGACTAGCGGGTACCCACTGGGCAATGAGCAGTTCTTC. It encodes CSVKGGGTSGYPLGNEQFF.